This T cell receptor beta chain appears in the sequencing data of a study of cytomegalovirus exposure and HLA in healthy donors. Regarding the study as a whole: Sequencing likely generated an artifact that appeared as a cluster of highly shared sequence variants. The authors listed over 150 TCR beta chains as cytomegalovirus-associated.

In the PCR, 60 Vbeta and 13 Jbeta primers were used. Measured with immunoSEQ multiplex PCR; TCRdb has only the in-frame clones, and not every one. Of 100,000 to 150,000 clones in the sample, around four fifths were seen once. V shed 4 bases and J shed 2 bases, with 22 bases lying between them. The CDR3 is made up of 18 amino acids. On this clone: Its specificity is unknown.

The sequenced material came from PBMCs. The TCR was taken from a man between 18 and 35 years old in good health and CMV-seropositive. The chain couples TRBV5-3 to TRBJ1-5; D is ambiguous. TRBV5-3 is an ORF; its function is uncertain. The CDR3, as DNA: TGTGCCAGAAGCGCTCCGGGAAGAGTTGTCGCTGGCAATCAGCCCCAGCATTTT. Its translation is CARSAPGRVVAGNQPQHF.